This TCR beta chain was captured by sequencing in a study of control samples from healthy donors and cancer patients (TCRdb year 2020). Preparation of the library involved the immunoSEQ multiplex PCR assay. TCRdb took over this immuneACCESS table, retaining in-frame rearrangements with V and J assigned. Such tables are incomplete; in checked studies, under half of the missing clones stem from an unresolved V gene, and the remainder is unexplained. In all, the sample holds around 130,000 clones, and roughly nine tenths of those were seen once. About 7.6% of the sample rests with the top ten. This clone was seen once. What antigen it recognizes has not been identified. No clone much larger than this one lies a single base away; base qualities are absent. CDR1 and CDR2, per the germline V gene, are KGHSH and LQKENI. The CDR3 numbers 16 residues from cysteine through phenylalanine. Only the CDR3 DNA is retained, 48 bases long and in frame from the first base. V is pruned by 3 bases and J by 2 bases, leaving 4 bases of the junction without a gene match.

The sample consisted of PBMCs. This clonotype was obtained from a man aged 50 or older with head and neck cancer. This chain joins TRBV18 to TRBJ1-1, and 12 junction bases match TRBD1. The nucleotides are TGTGCCAGCTCACCGAGGGACAGGGGGCCTAACACTGAAGCTTTCTTT. This encodes CASSPRDRGPNTEAFF.